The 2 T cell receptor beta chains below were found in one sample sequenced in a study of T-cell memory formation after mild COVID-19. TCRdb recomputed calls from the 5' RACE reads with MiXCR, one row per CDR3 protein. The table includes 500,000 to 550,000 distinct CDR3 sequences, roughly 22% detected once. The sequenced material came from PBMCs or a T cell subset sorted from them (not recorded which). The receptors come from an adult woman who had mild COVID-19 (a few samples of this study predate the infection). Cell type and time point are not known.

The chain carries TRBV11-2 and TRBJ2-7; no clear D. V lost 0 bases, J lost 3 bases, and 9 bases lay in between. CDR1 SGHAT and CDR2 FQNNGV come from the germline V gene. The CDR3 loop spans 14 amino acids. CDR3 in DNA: TGTGCCAGCAGCTTAGATAAACTTCTCTACGAGCAGTACTTC. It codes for CASSLDKLLYEQYF.

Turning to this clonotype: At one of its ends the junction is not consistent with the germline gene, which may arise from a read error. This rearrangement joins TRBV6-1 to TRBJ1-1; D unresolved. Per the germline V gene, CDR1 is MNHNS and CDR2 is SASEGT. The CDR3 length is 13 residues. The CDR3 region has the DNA TGTGCCAGCAGTGAAGATTGGCAGTCCGTATCGATCTTT. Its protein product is CASSEDWQSVSIF.